This record concerns one T cell receptor (beta chain) sequence. The antigen remains unidentified. Total RNA was isolated from each sample in quantities of at least 6 micrograms. These data belong to a study of blood T cells in healthy people across ages. Notes on the study in general: Both higher diversity and more naive CD4+ cells marked long-lived donors when set against aged donors.

A J-beta primer mix and a sample-barcoded 5' primer were used in a second PCR of about 6 to 12 cycles. The template-switch adaptor was a 5' adaptor with 12 random nucleotides. It tagged each cDNA molecule. TCRdb used MiXCR to reprocess the 5' RACE reads, holding one entry per CDR3 protein. The table records around 1,000,000 distinct CDR3 sequences, about 23% of them present only once. Trimming removed 4 bases at V and 0 bases at J, with 10 bases between. The CDR3 runs 15 residues. These data were also reused for a study on T cells of mothers and their children. Per that study: For each mother, over 9.5 million TCR beta CDR3 reads were obtained, and for each child, 2.5 million to 3 million.

The chain carries TRBV12-3 or TRBV12-4 and TRBJ1-3; D unresolved. The material sequenced was blood. The receptor was isolated from a girl aged 2-10 years in good health. Here the CDR3 reads CASSSSLYSGNTIYF. The CDR3 region has the DNA TGTGCCAGCAGTTCATCCTTATACTCTGGAAACACCATATATTTT.